This record covers a single T cell receptor beta chain. Its antigen is as yet unknown. CDR3 length equals 11 residues. V was trimmed by 5 bases and J by 6 bases, leaving 11 bases between them. Germline CDR1 is DFQATT and CDR2 is SNEGSKA (reference sequence). As to treatment: around 19 received Ad26.COV2.S at low or high dose, single or two shots; about 5 received placebo; per-sample allocation not given. At day 63 after the first vaccine or placebo injection, samples were drawn. The data were obtained in a study of Ad26.COV2.S vaccination and SARS-CoV-2 variants. Study overall: The study gave Ad26.COV2.S intramuscularly, once or twice 56 days apart. Study-wide points: Similar non-spike TCR breadth was observed in recipients of vaccine and of placebo. It was vaccine recipients, not placebo recipients, who had the higher spike-specific TCR breadth.

TCRdb's table, derived via immunoSEQ multiplex PCR, lists solely in-frame clones and lacks some. The sample shows roughly 240,000 clones, around 87% of them seen only once. The V gene is TRBV20-1, the J gene TRBJ2-7; D possibly corresponds to TRBD1 (6 bases). The sequencing here drew on peripheral blood, taken in a trial of Ad26.COV2.S vaccine versus placebo. This receptor was identified in a person between 18 and 60 years old who received the Ad26.COV2.S COVID-19 vaccine or a placebo. CDR3 nucleotide sequence: TGCAGTGCTGCCGGACAGCGCGAGCAGTACTTC. The encoded protein is CSAAGQREQYF.